Sequencing of this TCR beta chain was carried out in a study of T-cell reconstitution after alpha-beta-depleted transplantation in children. This clonotype was found many times. Its antigen is unidentified. V lost 4 bases and J lost 7; bases outside the gene matches: 7. This CDR3 is 13 amino acids long. Germline V gene data show CDR1 as DFQATT and CDR2 as SNEGSKA (reference sequence). Overall study results and limits: T-cell numbers and diversity one year post-transplant derived largely from freshly generated T cells. It was reported that alpha-beta T cells came from several hundred expanded graft clones (about two months after transplant).

Unique molecular identifiers tagged the TCRbeta library. TCRdb recomputed calls from the PCR reads with MiXCR, one row per CDR3 protein. This table has some 48,000 distinct CDR3 sequences, 5.8% appearing once. The sequencing here drew on PBMCs, mostly from graft donor cells, taken 60 days after TCRalphabeta/CD19-depleted stem cell transplant. V gene TRBV20-1 combines with J gene TRBJ1-5; 7 bases agree with TRBD1. The TCR sequence derives from a female patient between 2 and 15 years old who had a stem cell transplant for aplastic anemia, so the T cells may come from the graft donor. CDR3 region: CSAKGALGQPQHF. The CDR3 nucleotides are TGCAGTGCTAAGGGGGCCCTGGGGCAGCCCCAGCATTTT.